This is a list of T cell receptor beta chains from one sample in a study of identical twins. TCRdb reprocessed the 5' RACE reads with MiXCR, giving one entry per CDR3 protein. Of some 790,000 distinct CDR3 sequences listed, 15% to 20% were seen once; the top ten hold around 13%. A further study also used this sample, focusing on T cells expressing NK-cell markers.

Source material: PBMCs. The receptor set was obtained from a young woman in good health. Both conserved end residues are part of each CDR3. Fields, in order: clone size, CDR3 length, J gene, V gene, D gene, CDR3 DNA, CDR3 protein. A D gene is named only where the DNA matches it firmly. Clone size, where shown, is once, few, many, or a class for clones that have expanded.

few | 16 | TRBJ2-3 | TRBV5-1 | TRBD2 | TGCGCCAGCAGCTCCCTGATTAGCGGGGGAACAGATACGCAGTATTTT | CASSSLISGGTDTQYF
NA | 13 | TRBJ2-3 | TRBV20-1 | NA | TGCAGTGCTAGGACGGGGCAGGGATATACGCAGTATTTT | CSARTGQGYTQYF
NA | 16 | TRBJ2-1 | TRBV6-2/TRBV6-3 | TRBD2 | TGTGCCAGCACCCCTTATCAGCGGGAGCCGTACAATGAGCAGTTCTTC | CASTPYQREPYNEQFF
few | 11 | TRBJ2-3 | TRBV15 | NA | TGTGCCACCAGCAGAAGGGATACGCAGTATTTT | CATSRRDTQYF
few | 15 | TRBJ2-1 | TRBV7-3 | NA | TGTGCCAGCAGCTACGGACAGTCCTCCTACAATGAGCAGTTCTTC | CASSYGQSSYNEQFF
NA | 13 | TRBJ2-7 | TRBV5-1 | NA | TGCGCCAGCAGCTTGGACACCCCCTACGAGCAGTACTTC | CASSLDTPYEQYF
few | 12 | TRBJ1-2 | TRBV29-1 | NA | TGCAGCGTTGGGGGGACCGCCTGGGGCTACACCTTC | CSVGGTAWGYTF
NA | 15 | TRBJ2-2 | TRBV19 | NA | TGTGCCAGCAATCCAGTCTACGCGAACACCGGGGAGCTGTTTTTT | CASNPVYANTGELFF
NA | 15 | TRBJ2-7 | TRBV6-5 | NA | TGTGCCAGCAGTTACCAAGGCCCCAGGATGTCTGAGCAGTACTTC | CASSYQGPRMSEQYF
few | 15 | TRBJ2-7 | TRBV5-5 | TRBD2 | TGTGCCAGCAGCTTGGGCGCTAGCGGGACCTACGAGCAGTACTTC | CASSLGASGTYEQYF
NA | 16 | TRBJ1-4 | TRBV15 | NA | TGTGCCACCAGCAGAGGCGTCGGGGTCTCTAATGAAAAACTGTTTTTT | CATSRGVGVSNEKLFF
few | 15 | TRBJ2-7 | TRBV7-2 | TRBD2 | TGTGCCAGCAGCCCCGGACTAGCGGGACGCTACGAGCAGTACTTC | CASSPGLAGRYEQYF
NA | 13 | TRBJ1-1 | TRBV13 | NA | TGTGCCAGCAGCCATCACATTAACACTGAAGCTTTCTTT | CASSHHINTEAFF
NA | 17 | TRBJ2-5 | TRBV20-1 | NA | TGCAGTGCTAGCAGTCAGGGTTTTAAACCCACAGGAGAGACCCAGTACTTC | CSASSQGFKPTGETQYF
few | 14 | TRBJ2-5 | TRBV11-2 | NA | TGTGCCAGCAGCTTAGTGGACAGAGAAGAGACCCAGTACTTC | CASSLVDREETQYF
NA | 14 | TRBJ2-5 | TRBV12-3/TRBV12-4 | NA | TGTGCCAGCAAGGGTGTCCAGGGCTTAGAGACCCAGTACTTC | CASKGVQGLETQYF
few | 15 | TRBJ2-1 | TRBV7-2 | NA | TGTGCCAGCAGCTCCCCGCAGCTCGCCTACAATGAGCAGTTCTTC | CASSSPQLAYNEQFF
NA | 15 | TRBJ1-1 | TRBV5-1 | NA | TGCGCCAGCAGCCGCCTGTCGGGGGCGGGTACTGAAGCTTTCTTT | CASSRLSGAGTEAFF
NA | 15 | TRBJ2-5 | TRBV9 | NA | TGTGCCAGCAGCGACCGGGACAGAGGGGGGGAGACCCAGTACTTC | CASSDRDRGGETQYF
NA | 17 | TRBJ2-3 | TRBV20-1 | NA | TGCTGTGCTAGAGATAACCAGCGGAGTACCTACACAGATACGCAGTATTTT | CCARDNQRSTYTDTQYF
many | 14 | TRBJ2-1 | TRBV10-3 | NA | TGTGCCATCAGGGGACGGGAGACACAGGGTGAGCAGTTCTTC | CAIRGRETQGEQFF
NA | 15 | TRBJ2-7 | TRBV12-3/TRBV12-4 | TRBD2 | TGTGCCAGCAGTTTATCAAGCGGGGGACGTCGCGAGCAGTACTTC | CASSLSSGGRREQYF
NA | 12 | TRBJ2-7 | TRBV6-5 | NA | TGTGCCAGCAGCCCCGGATTTGTCGAGCAGTACTTC | CASSPGFVEQYF
few | 16 | TRBJ1-5 | TRBV6-1 | NA | TGTGCCAGCAGACCCCGAGGGAGAGCGGCCCCAGGGCCCCAGCATTTT | CASRPRGRAAPGPQHF
NA | 14 | TRBJ2-1 | TRBV12-3/TRBV12-4 | NA | TGTGCCAGCACCGTCGGGAGCTCCTACAATGAGCAGTTCTTC | CASTVGSSYNEQFF
few | 15 | TRBJ1-1 | TRBV20-1 | NA | TGCAGTGCTAGAGACAGGAGATCCATGAACACTGAAGCTTTCTTT | CSARDRRSMNTEAFF
many | 14 | TRBJ2-1 | TRBV5-6 | TRBD2 | TGTGCCAGCAGAGGGACTAGCGGGTCGAATGAGCAGTTCTTC | CASRGTSGSNEQFF
NA | 15 | TRBJ2-5 | TRBV5-5 | TRBD2 | TGTGCCAGCGGCAGTCTAGCGGGAAACGTCGAGACCCAGTACTTC | CASGSLAGNVETQYF
once | 20 | TRBJ2-1 | TRBV10-3 | TRBD2 | TGTGCCATCAGTAGTCCGGGACTAGCGGGGGGCCCTAGCTCCTACAATGAGCAGTTCTTC | CAISSPGLAGGPSSYNEQFF
NA | 16 | TRBJ2-3 | TRBV30 | TRBD2 | TGTGCCTGGAGTGTGGGGACTAGCGGGAGTATGGATACGCAGTATTTT | CAWSVGTSGSMDTQYF
few | 13 | TRBJ2-1 | TRBV29-1 | NA | TGCAGCGTTGAGACAGGGGAGGGGAATGAGCAGTTCTTC | CSVETGEGNEQFF
few | 14 | TRBJ2-1 | TRBV6-2/TRBV6-3 | NA | TGTGCCAGCAGTTACTACGGCCCGGGCGGTGAGCAGTTCTTC | CASSYYGPGGEQFF
few | 14 | TRBJ2-7 | TRBV5-1 | NA | TGCGCCAGCAGCTTTGGGACCGCTGTTTACGAGCAGTACTTC | CASSFGTAVYEQYF
NA | 16 | TRBJ2-1 | TRBV20-1 | TRBD1 | TGCAGTGCCTCACCCGGACAGGGGGCTTTCTACAATGAGCAGTTCTTC | CSASPGQGAFYNEQFF
NA | 15 | TRBJ2-5 | TRBV12-3/TRBV12-4 | NA | TGTGCCAGCAGTTTACCTCGGACGTTCGGGGAGACCCAGTACTTC | CASSLPRTFGETQYF
few | 15 | TRBJ2-1 | TRBV20-1 | NA | TGCAGTGCTAGAGATTTGGGGGCTAAGGACAATGAGCAGTTCTTC | CSARDLGAKDNEQFF
few | 12 | TRBJ2-5 | TRBV7-6 | NA | TGTGCCAGCAGCTTATCGCCCCGGACCCAGTACTTC | CASSLSPRTQYF
NA | 13 | TRBJ1-6 | TRBV27 | NA | TGTGCCAGCAGTTTATCGGTGGTTTCACCCCTCCACTTT | CASSLSVVSPLHF
NA | 16 | TRBJ2-1 | TRBV29-1 | TRBD2 | TGCAGCGTAGCCTTCCGACTAGCGGGTACGCGGAATGAGCAGTTCTTC | CSVAFRLAGTRNEQFF
NA | 12 | TRBJ2-7 | TRBV7-2 | NA | TGTGCCAGCAGCTTTCCTCGGGACGAGCAGTACTTC | CASSFPRDEQYF
NA | 12 | TRBJ2-1 | TRBV29-1 | TRBD2 | TGCAGCGAATTTATAGCGGGAGTAGGGCAGTTCTTC | CSEFIAGVGQFF
few | 18 | TRBJ2-1 | TRBV27 | TRBD2 | TGTGCCAGCAGTTTACTAGCGGGGGCGACACCCACCTACAATGAGCAGTTCTTC | CASSLLAGATPTYNEQFF
NA | 15 | TRBJ2-3 | TRBV6-1 | NA | TGTGCCAGCACCTCCAATCGGGGGCAAGCAGATACGCAGTATTTT | CASTSNRGQADTQYF
few | 14 | TRBJ2-5 | TRBV7-9 | NA | TGTGCCAGCAGCATCCATCCCCAGAAAGAGACCCAGTACTTC | CASSIHPQKETQYF
NA | 17 | TRBJ2-2 | TRBV11-2 | TRBD2 | TGTGCCAGCAGCCTCCGGACTAGCGGGGGTGCAACCGGGGAGCTGTTTTTT | CASSLRTSGGATGELFF
NA | 18 | TRBJ2-7 | TRBV9 | NA | TGTGCCAGCAGCGTAGACGTCGTGGAAAGGGCCAGCTCCTACGAGCAGTACTTC | CASSVDVVERASSYEQYF
few | 13 | TRBJ2-3 | TRBV20-1 | TRBD2 | TGCAGTGCTAGAGAAGGCGGGAGAGATACGCAGTATTTT | CSAREGGRDTQYF
few | 13 | TRBJ2-1 | TRBV10-3 | TRBD1 | TGTGCCATTAACCGGGACAGGGGGAATGAGCAGTTCTTC | CAINRDRGNEQFF
NA | 15 | TRBJ2-2 | TRBV5-1 | TRBD2 | TGCGCCAGCAGCTTGGGGCCTAGCGGGACCGGGGAGCTGTTTTTT | CASSLGPSGTGELFF